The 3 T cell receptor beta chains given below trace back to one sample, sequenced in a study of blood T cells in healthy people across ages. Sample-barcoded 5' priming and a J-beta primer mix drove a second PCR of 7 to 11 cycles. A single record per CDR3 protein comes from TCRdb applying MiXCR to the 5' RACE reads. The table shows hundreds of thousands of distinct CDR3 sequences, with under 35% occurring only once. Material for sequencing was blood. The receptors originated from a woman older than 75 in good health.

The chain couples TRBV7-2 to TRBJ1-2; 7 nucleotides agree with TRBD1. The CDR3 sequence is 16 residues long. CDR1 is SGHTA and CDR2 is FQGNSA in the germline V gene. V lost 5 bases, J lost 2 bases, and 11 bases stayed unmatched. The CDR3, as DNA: TGTGCCAGCAGCAACAGGGGACAATTATTCAACTATGGCTACACCTTC. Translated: CASSNRGQLFNYGYTF.

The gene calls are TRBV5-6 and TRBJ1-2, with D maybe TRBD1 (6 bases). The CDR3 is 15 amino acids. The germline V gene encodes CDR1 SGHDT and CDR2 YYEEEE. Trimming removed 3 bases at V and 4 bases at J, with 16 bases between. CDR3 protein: CASSSGQLKGYGYTF. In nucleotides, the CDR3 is TGTGCCAGCAGCTCCGGACAGCTCAAGGGCTATGGCTACACCTTC.

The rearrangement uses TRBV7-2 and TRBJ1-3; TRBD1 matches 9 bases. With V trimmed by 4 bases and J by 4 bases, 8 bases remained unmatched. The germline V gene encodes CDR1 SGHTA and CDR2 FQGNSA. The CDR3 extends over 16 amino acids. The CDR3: CASSSQGAFVGNTIYF. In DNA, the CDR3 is TGTGCCAGCAGCTCACAGGGGGCTTTTGTCGGAAACACCATATATTTT.